Below, 5 T cell receptor beta chains from the same sample are listed, as sequenced in a study of T cells in Graves' hyperthyroidism and ophthalmopathy. The investigators amplified TCR beta CDR3 regions from RNA transcripts. The study used the HTBI primer set for a first-round RT-PCR of the TCR CDR3. TCRdb reprocessed the multiplex PCR reads with MiXCR, giving one entry per CDR3 protein. The sample has roughly 500,000 distinct CDR3 sequences; just over 45% are singletons. Sequenced material: peripheral blood or thyroid tissue (not recorded which). Receptors were obtained from an adult woman with Graves' disease, either hyperthyroidism or ophthalmopathy (not recorded which).

The CDR3 here is CASSPVSPQHF. CDR3 bases: TGTGCCAGCAGCCCCGTCTCACCCCAGCATTTT. The V and J genes are TRBV7-9 and TRBJ1-5; D not certain. Trimming stripped 5 bases from V and 10 bases from J, with 9 bases between. Germline V gene lookup returns CDR1 SEHNR and CDR2 FQNEAQ (reference sequence). The CDR3 extends over 11 amino acids.

The sample holds many counts of this clonotype. V and J are TRBV12-3 or TRBV12-4 and TRBJ1-1; no firm D call. V lost 7 bases, J lost 10 bases, and 16 bases lay in between. There are 12 residues in the CDR3. The CDR3 sequence is CASTSGGRSAFF. The CDR3 bases are TGTGCCAGCACCTCGGGAGGGAGGTCAGCTTTCTTT.

This clonotype was counted ten times or more. The J gene is TRBJ1-2, the V gene TRBV7-9, with TRBD1 matching 7 bases. The CDR3 is 14 residues long. Germline V gives CDR1 SEHNR, CDR2 FQNEAQ (reference sequence). Unmatched junction bases numbered 3, after V lost 1 base and J lost 4 bases. The CDR3 is CASSLVGDSYGYTF. The CDR3 DNA reads TGTGCCAGCAGCTTAGTGGGGGACAGCTATGGCTACACCTTC.

The rearrangement uses TRBV7-8 and TRBJ1-5, with a possible D match to TRBD1 (5 bases). Trimming removed 3 bases at V and 14 bases at J, with 14 bases between. The CDR3 is 12 amino acids. Per the germline V gene, CDR1 is SGHVS and CDR2 is FQNEAQ. The CDR3 nucleotides are TGTGCCAGCAGCTTGAGGGACTTCCACGAGCATTTT. It is translated as CASSLRDFHEHF.

This rearrangement joins TRBV20-1 to TRBJ2-2; D tentatively fits TRBD1 or TRBD2 (5 bases each). CDR1 and CDR2 from the germline V gene are DFQATT and SNEGSKA (reference sequence). V lost 3 bases and J 4 bases, leaving 15 bases between the germline ends. CDR3 length equals 15 residues. Here the CDR3 DNA reads TGCAGTGCTAGCCGAGTCGGGACCCCCACCGGGGAGCTGTTTTTT. This gives the protein CSASRVGTPTGELFF.